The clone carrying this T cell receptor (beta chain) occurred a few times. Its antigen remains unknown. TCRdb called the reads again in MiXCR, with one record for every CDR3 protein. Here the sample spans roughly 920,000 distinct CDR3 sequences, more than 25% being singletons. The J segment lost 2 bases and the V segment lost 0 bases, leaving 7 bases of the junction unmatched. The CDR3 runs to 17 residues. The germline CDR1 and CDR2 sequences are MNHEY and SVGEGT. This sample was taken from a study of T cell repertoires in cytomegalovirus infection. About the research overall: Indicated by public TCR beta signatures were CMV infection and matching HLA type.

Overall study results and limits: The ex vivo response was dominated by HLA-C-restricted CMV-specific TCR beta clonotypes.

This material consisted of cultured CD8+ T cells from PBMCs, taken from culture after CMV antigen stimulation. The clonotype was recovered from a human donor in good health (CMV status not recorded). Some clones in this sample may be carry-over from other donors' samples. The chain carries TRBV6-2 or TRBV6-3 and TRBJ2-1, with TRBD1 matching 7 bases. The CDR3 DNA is TGTGCCAGCAGTTACTCGACACGGGACAGCCCCTACAATGAGCAGTTCTTC. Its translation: CASSYSTRDSPYNEQFF.